This section outlines one TCR beta chain sequence together with its context. Its target is not known. The CDR3 sequence is 14 residues long. Germline CDR1 reads SGHTA; CDR2 reads FQGNSA. V lost 5 bases, J lost 9 bases, and 8 bases stayed unmatched. The repertoire was sequenced with immunoSEQ multiplex PCR; TCRdb's copy has only in-frame clones and lacks some. The sample includes roughly 40,000 clones, approximately 83% seen only once; the top ten take about 8%. This specimen comes from a study of T cells in localized non-small cell lung cancer. Study conclusions and caveats: The appearance of a median around 57 of the top 100 tumor clones was seen in adjacent lung. Tumor showed lower T cell clonality than uninvolved adjacent lung, where it was highest.

The clonotype was recovered from a man between 40 and 75 years old with stage II lung adenocarcinoma. The chain is built from TRBV7-2 and TRBJ2-4; TRBD2 agrees at 9 bases. The sample here was PBMCs, taken before any cancer treatment. This CDR3 reads CASSPHGRGGIQYF. The CDR3 DNA reads as TGTGCCAGCAGCCCCCACGGGCGGGGGGGCATTCAGTACTTC.